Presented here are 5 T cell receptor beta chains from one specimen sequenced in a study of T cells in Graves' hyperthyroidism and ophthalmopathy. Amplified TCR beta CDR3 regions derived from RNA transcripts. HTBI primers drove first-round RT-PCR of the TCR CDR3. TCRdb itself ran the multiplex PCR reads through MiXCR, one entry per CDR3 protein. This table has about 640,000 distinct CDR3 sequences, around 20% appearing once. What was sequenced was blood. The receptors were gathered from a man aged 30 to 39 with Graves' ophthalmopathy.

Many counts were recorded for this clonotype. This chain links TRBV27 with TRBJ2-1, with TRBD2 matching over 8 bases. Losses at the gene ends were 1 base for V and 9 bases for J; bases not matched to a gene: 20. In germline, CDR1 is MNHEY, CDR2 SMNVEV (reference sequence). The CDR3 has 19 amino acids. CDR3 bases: TGTGCCAGCAGTTTATACCTACCCACACGGGAGGGGCGGAAGAGTGAGCAGTTCTTC. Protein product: CASSLYLPTREGRKSEQFF.

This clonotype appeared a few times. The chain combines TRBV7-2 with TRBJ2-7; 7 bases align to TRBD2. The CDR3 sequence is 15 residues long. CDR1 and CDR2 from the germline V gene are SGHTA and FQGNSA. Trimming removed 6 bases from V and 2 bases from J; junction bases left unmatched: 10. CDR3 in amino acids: CASSLAGVSPYEQYF. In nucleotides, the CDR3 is TGTGCCAGCAGTCTGGCGGGGGTTTCCCCCTACGAGCAGTACTTC.

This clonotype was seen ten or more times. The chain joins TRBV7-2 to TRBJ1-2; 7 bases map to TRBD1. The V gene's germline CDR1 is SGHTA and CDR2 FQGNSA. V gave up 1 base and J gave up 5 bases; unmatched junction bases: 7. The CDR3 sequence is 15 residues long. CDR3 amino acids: CASSLEWTGRYGYTF. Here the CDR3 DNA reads TGTGCCAGCAGCTTAGAGTGGACAGGAAGATATGGCTACACCTTC.

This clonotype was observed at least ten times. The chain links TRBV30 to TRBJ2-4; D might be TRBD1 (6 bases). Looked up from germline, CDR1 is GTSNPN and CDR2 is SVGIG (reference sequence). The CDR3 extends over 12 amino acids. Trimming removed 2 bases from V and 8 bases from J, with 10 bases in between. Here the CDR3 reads CAWSRDTDIQYF. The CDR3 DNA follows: TGTGCCTGGAGTAGGGACACAGACATTCAGTACTTC.

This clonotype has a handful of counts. The DNA of the CDR3 is TGCGCCAGCAGCCAAGGTCGGACTTCCGAGGGCACAGATACGCAGTATTTT. It translates to CASSQGRTSEGTDTQYF. V is TRBV4-1 and J is TRBJ2-3; D possibly corresponds to TRBD2 (5 bases). Trimming left V 1 base short and J 1 base short, with 15 bases between. Germline V lookup: CDR1 MGHRA, CDR2 YSYEKL. The CDR3 totals 17 residues.